This T cell receptor (beta chain) was captured by sequencing in a study of T cells after yellow fever vaccination. The wider study: Fractions of limited cellularity were prepared by means of SMART-Seq v4 Ultra Low Input. The study's findings and limits: Contamination of FACS-sorted repertoires by abundant clonotypes from the bulk population could occur.

The authors made TCR cDNA by 5'RACE template switching, adding a universal primer site and UMIs. TCRdb reprocessed the 5' RACE reads with MiXCR, giving one entry per CDR3 protein. The top ten clones hold just under 25% of a sample with hundreds of thousands of distinct CDR3 sequences, approximately 4% of them seen once. This clonotype has a handful of counts. What it binds is not known. Trimming took off 0 bases at V and 3 bases at J, with 12 bases between the two ends. Germline values: CDR1 SGHRS, CDR2 YFSETQ. CDR3 length equals 15 residues. This clonotype was obtained from a young man who received the YFV17D yellow fever vaccine. Sequencing was performed on PBMCs, taken 5 days after the yellow fever booster vaccination. The rearrangement joins TRBV5-1 to TRBJ1-1; no clear D. In DNA form, the CDR3 reads TGCGCCAGCAGCTTGGAGCAGGATATACACACTGAAGCTTTCTTT. Protein sequence: CASSLEQDIHTEAFF.